One and the same sample provided the 8 T cell receptor beta chains below, sequenced in a study of blood T cell repertoires in COVID-19. The protocol was immunoSEQ multiplex PCR, while the TCRdb copy is restricted to in-frame clones and leaves out a portion. In the table there are about 260,000 clones, 90% of which are singletons. The sequencing sample was made of PBMCs or T cells enriched from blood (not recorded which). These receptors all come from a man aged 50-59 years who had been exposed to COVID-19.

The chain carries TRBV18 and TRBJ1-2, with 9 positions matching TRBD1. Germline values: CDR1 KGHSH, CDR2 LQKENI. There are 14 residues in the CDR3. V lost 3 bases, J lost 8 bases, and 7 bases stayed unmatched. CDR3 in DNA: TGTGCCAGCTCACCCTGGGACAGGGCTATGGGCTACACCTTC. It encodes CASSPWDRAMGYTF.

The chain combines TRBV4-2 with TRBJ2-7; 11 nucleotides align to TRBD2. Germline CDR1 and CDR2: LGHNA and YNFKEQ. The CDR3 loop spans 16 amino acids. V lost 2 bases, J lost 3 bases, and 6 bases stayed unmatched. The chain's CDR3 is CASSQTTSGGFYEQYF. CDR3 nucleotide sequence: TGTGCCAGCAGCCAAACCACTAGCGGGGGCTTCTACGAGCAGTACTTC.

This clone was observed a single time. The gene calls are TRBV25-1 and TRBJ2-3, with a tentative D call TRBD2 (5 bases). The CDR3 is 15 amino acids. In germline, CDR1 is MGHDK, CDR2 SYGVNS. Deletions cut 3 bases from V and 4 bases from J, with 14 bases between. The CDR3 sequence is CASSEARVLPDTQYF. The CDR3 DNA reads TGTGCCAGCAGTGAGGCGCGGGTCCTGCCAGATACGCAGTATTTT. The complete variable domain, with remaining parts taken from reference TRBV25-1 and TRBJ2-3, reads EADIYQTPRYLVIGTGKKITLECSQTMGHDKMYWYQQDPGMELHLIHYSYGVNSTEKGDLSSESTVSRIRTEHFPLTLESARPSHTSQYLCASSEARVLPDTQYFGPGTRLTVL.

J is TRBJ1-6 and V is TRBV5-1, with D unclear. Trimming took off 1 base at V and 7 bases at J, with 15 bases between the two ends. Germline V CDR1 and CDR2: SGHRS, YFSETQ. The CDR3 is made up of 16 amino acids. CDR3 sequence reads: CASSLNGPGLNSPLHF. CDR3 in DNA: TGCGCCAGCAGCTTGAACGGCCCAGGATTAAATTCACCCCTCCACTTT.

The chain carries TRBV7-2 and TRBJ2-1, with 11 bases fitting TRBD2. Germline V gives CDR1 SGHTA, CDR2 FQGNSA. The CDR3 is 15 residues long. V lost 4 bases to trimming and J lost 4 bases; unmatched junction nucleotides: 3. CDR3 DNA sequence: TGTGCCAGCAGCTCACGGACTAGCGGGTACAATGAGCAGTTCTTC. Amino acids: CASSSRTSGYNEQFF.

The chain is built from TRBV18 and TRBJ2-7, with 8 bases lining up with TRBD1. V lost 6 bases, J lost 4 bases, and 11 bases stayed unmatched. The CDR3 covers 15 residues. CDR1 and CDR2 from the germline V gene are KGHSH and LQKENI. The CDR3: CASSLGQGGEYEQYF. The CDR3 bases are TGTGCCAGCTCCCTCGGACAGGGTGGGGAATACGAGCAGTACTTC.

The chain is built from TRBV29-1 and TRBJ2-1; a weak D match, TRBD1 (5 bases). V gave up 4 bases and J gave up 3 bases, with 7 bases separating them. CDR3 length: 12 amino acids. The germline gives CDR1 SQVTM, CDR2 ANQGSEA. CDR3 sequence: CSVGDSYNEQFF. The CDR3 DNA reads as TGCAGCGTTGGAGACAGCTACAATGAGCAGTTCTTC.

The rearrangement uses TRBV28 and TRBJ2-7; 15 bases map to TRBD2. CDR3 length: 16 residues. The germline CDR1 and CDR2 sequences are MDHEN and SYDVKM. V lost 8 bases, J lost 7 bases, and 12 bases stayed unmatched. The DNA of the CDR3 is TGTGCCAGCCACCTCGGGACTAGCGGGGGGCAGGGGGAGCAGTACTTC. Translation: CASHLGTSGGQGEQYF.